This T cell receptor (beta chain) was captured by sequencing in a study of CD8 T cells in ankylosing spondylitis. Remarks on this clonotype: Its antigen remains unknown.

Germline CDR1 reads MNHEY; CDR2 reads SVGEGT. The junction had 8 bases not matched to a gene; V was cut back by 3 bases and J by 7 bases. The CDR3 totals 15 residues. MiXCR was run by TCRdb on the 5' RACE reads, yielding one entry per CDR3 protein. The sample consists of roughly 440,000 distinct CDR3 sequences, roughly 15% of them appearing once. Study findings and constraints: In ankylosing spondylitis blood, a motif of roughly eight highly homologous TCR beta variants appeared characteristic.

The chain couples TRBV6-2 or TRBV6-3 to TRBJ2-1, with 8 bases matching TRBD2. The clonotype comes from a male donor with ankylosing spondylitis. The sample consisted of blood, either unsorted or a sorted T cell fraction (not recorded which). This CDR3 is CASSYTGGSGNEQFF. The CDR3 bases are TGTGCCAGCAGTTATACGGGAGGGTCGGGTAATGAGCAGTTCTTC.